Listed below are T cell receptor beta chains from one sample, sequenced in a study of cytomegalovirus exposure and HLA in healthy donors. TCRdb's table, derived via immunoSEQ multiplex PCR, lists solely in-frame clones and lacks some. The table includes 150,000 to 200,000 clones, 70% to 75% detected once. The sequencing sample was made of PBMCs. The receptors derive from a man aged 18 to 35 in good health and CMV-seropositive. Each CDR3 is given with its conserved first and last residue. D genes are given only for firm matches. Expanded clones get a size class; other rows say once, few or many, or leave the size out.

length: 16; V: TRBV5-1; J: TRBJ2-3; D: TRBD2; size: NA; DNA: TGCGCCAGCCTTTTGGGACTAGCGGGAGTATCGGATACGCAGTATTTT; CDR3: CASLLGLAGVSDTQYF
length: 13; V: TRBV5-4; J: TRBJ1-2; D: NA; size: NA; DNA: TGTGCCAGCAGCCCCGACGGGGATTATGGCTACACCTTC; CDR3: CASSPDGDYGYTF
length: 13; V: TRBV7-8; J: TRBJ1-2; D: NA; size: NA; DNA: TGTGCCAGCAGCTTAGTTGCCACCAGTGGCTACACCTTC; CDR3: CASSLVATSGYTF
length: 15; V: TRBV18; J: TRBJ2-6; D: NA; size: NA; DNA: TGTGCCAGCTCTCAGGTTGGCTCTGGGGCCAACGTCCTGACTTTC; CDR3: CASSQVGSGANVLTF
length: 17; V: TRBV4-1; J: TRBJ2-6; D: NA; size: few; DNA: TGCGCCAGCAGAGGAGATCCACACGGCTCTGGGGCCAACGTCCTGACTTTC; CDR3: CASRGDPHGSGANVLTF
length: 13; V: TRBV6-5; J: TRBJ1-2; D: NA; size: few; DNA: TGTGCCAGCAGCGCGAAGCTTTCCGATGGCTACACCTTC; CDR3: CASSAKLSDGYTF
length: 13; V: TRBV9; J: TRBJ1-2; D: TRBD1; size: NA; DNA: TGTGCCAGCAGCCAACAGGGGAACTATGGCTACACCTTC; CDR3: CASSQQGNYGYTF
length: 11; V: TRBV28; J: TRBJ1-1; D: NA; size: NA; DNA: TGTGCCAGCAGTCGGGGGTTTGAAGCTTTCTTT; CDR3: CASSRGFEAFF
length: 17; V: TRBV30; J: TRBJ1-2; D: TRBD1; size: once; DNA: TGTGCCTTTCGACTAAAGGGACAGGCGGGGTCAAACTATGGCTACACCTTC; CDR3: CAFRLKGQAGSNYGYTF
length: 16; V: TRBV10-3; J: TRBJ1-3; D: NA; size: NA; DNA: TGTGCCATCAGTGCCCGACTACAAGGAGGTGGAAACACCATATATTTT; CDR3: CAISARLQGGGNTIYF
length: 15; V: TRBV9; J: TRBJ2-1; D: TRBD2; size: NA; DNA: TGTGCCAGCAGCCTGCGGGAGGCCACCTACAATGAGCAGTTCTTC; CDR3: CASSLREATYNEQFF
length: 17; V: TRBV25-1; J: TRBJ1-2; D: TRBD1; size: NA; DNA: TGTGCCAGCAGTGAATCCCCCCGGACAGGGGCAGGGGTTGGCTACACCTTC; CDR3: CASSESPRTGAGVGYTF
length: 14; V: TRBV29-1; J: TRBJ2-1; D: TRBD2; size: NA; DNA: TGCAGCGTTAAAAGCGGGAGGTCCCACAATGAGCAGTTCTTC; CDR3: CSVKSGRSHNEQFF
length: 17; V: TRBV5-1; J: TRBJ2-2; D: TRBD2; size: few; DNA: TGCGCCAGCAGCTTGCTGGGGGGGAGAGCGGACACCGGGGAGCTGTTTTTT; CDR3: CASSLLGGRADTGELFF
length: 15; V: TRBV28; J: TRBJ1-5; D: NA; size: NA; DNA: TGTGCCAGCAGTCTTACAGGGATGGGCAATCAGCCCCAGCATTTT; CDR3: CASSLTGMGNQPQHF
length: 16; V: TRBV6-5; J: TRBJ1-1; D: TRBD1; size: NA; DNA: TGTGCCAGCAGTTACTTTCGGACAGGAGCGTTCACTGAAGCTTTCTTT; CDR3: CASSYFRTGAFTEAFF
length: 18; V: TRBV7-8; J: TRBJ1-5; D: NA; size: NA; DNA: TGTGCCAGCAGCTTAGTAGGTTACTGGGGGGATAGCAATCAGCCCCAGCATTTT; CDR3: CASSLVGYWGDSNQPQHF
length: 12; V: TRBV30; J: TRBJ2-5; D: NA; size: NA; DNA: TGTGCCTGGGGCAGGGGGGCTGAGACCCAGTACTTC; CDR3: CAWGRGAETQYF
length: 11; V: TRBV28; J: TRBJ2-1; D: NA; size: NA; DNA: TGTGCCAGCAGTTTCAACAATGAGCAGTTCTTC; CDR3: CASSFNNEQFF
length: 15; V: TRBV11-2; J: TRBJ1-1; D: NA; size: NA; DNA: TGTGCCAGCAGCTATACGGACAGTGAGAACACTGAAGCTTTCTTT; CDR3: CASSYTDSENTEAFF
length: 14; V: TRBV19; J: TRBJ1-2; D: NA; size: NA; DNA: TGTGCCAGTAGTATAGAGGGCAGGGCCGGTGGCTACACCTTC; CDR3: CASSIEGRAGGYTF
length: 15; V: TRBV7-9; J: TRBJ1-6; D: NA; size: NA; DNA: TGTGCCAGCAGCTTATCCCAGGGGAATAATTCACCCCTCCACTTT; CDR3: CASSLSQGNNSPLHF
length: 14; V: TRBV14; J: TRBJ2-5; D: NA; size: NA; DNA: TGTGCCAGCAGCCAAGGACAGGTTGACGGGACCCAGTACTTC; CDR3: CASSQGQVDGTQYF
length: 15; V: TRBV5-4; J: TRBJ2-3; D: TRBD1; size: NA; DNA: TGTGCCAGCAGCGCGACAGGGGCCGGACAAGGTACGCAGTATTTT; CDR3: CASSATGAGQGTQYF
length: 18; V: TRBV19; J: TRBJ1-5; D: TRBD1; size: NA; DNA: TGTGCCAGTAGTCTTATCCCATCACAGGGGAAGGGCAATCAGCCCCAGCATTTT; CDR3: CASSLIPSQGKGNQPQHF
length: 14; V: TRBV5-1; J: TRBJ2-2; D: NA; size: once; DNA: TGCGCCAGCAGCTTGGCCGGACAAACCGGGGAGCTGTTTTTT; CDR3: CASSLAGQTGELFF
length: 16; V: TRBV19; J: TRBJ1-4; D: TRBD1; size: NA; DNA: TGTGCCAGTAGTATAGTTGGCGGGACAGGGAATGAAAAACTGTTTTTT; CDR3: CASSIVGGTGNEKLFF
length: 14; V: TRBV5-1; J: TRBJ1-1; D: TRBD1; size: NA; DNA: TGCGCCAGCAGCTCTGGGACAGCGAACACTGAAGCTTTCTTT; CDR3: CASSSGTANTEAFF
length: 19; V: TRBV21-1; J: TRBJ2-5; D: NA; size: NA; DNA: TGTGCCAGCAGCATTGGGACTAGCGGGGGGGGTACATATCAAGAGACCCAGTACTTC; CDR3: CASSIGTSGGGTYQETQYF
length: 13; V: TRBV7-9; J: TRBJ2-2; D: NA; size: NA; DNA: TGTGCCAGCAGCTTACTCCAGGCCGGGGAGCTGTTTTTT; CDR3: CASSLLQAGELFF
length: 15; V: TRBV6-1; J: TRBJ1-2; D: NA; size: few; DNA: TGTGCCAGCAGTGATTACTGGGAGGGGAACTATGGCTACACCTTC; CDR3: CASSDYWEGNYGYTF
length: 12; V: TRBV6-1; J: TRBJ2-1; D: NA; size: few; DNA: TGTGCCAGCAGCTTTCGTAACAATGAGCAGTTCTTC; CDR3: CASSFRNNEQFF
length: 14; V: TRBV10-3; J: TRBJ2-1; D: NA; size: NA; DNA: TGTGCCATCAGTGAGGACAGACGTTACAATGAGCAGTTCTTC; CDR3: CAISEDRRYNEQFF
length: 16; V: TRBV7-9; J: TRBJ1-4; D: TRBD1; size: NA; DNA: TGTGCCAGCAGCCCACAACAGGGGGTGTTTAATGAAAAACTGTTTTTT; CDR3: CASSPQQGVFNEKLFF
length: 17; V: TRBV18; J: TRBJ2-3; D: NA; size: few; DNA: TGTGCCAGCTCACCACCGGACAGAGCCCCTCAGATGGGGACGCAGTATTTT; CDR3: CASSPPDRAPQMGTQYF
length: 17; V: TRBV19; J: TRBJ1-2; D: NA; size: NA; DNA: TGTGCCAGTAGTTCACCAGGGGCGATTGGAAATAACTATGGCTACACCTTC; CDR3: CASSSPGAIGNNYGYTF
length: 18; V: TRBV10-3; J: TRBJ1-1; D: NA; size: NA; DNA: TGTGCCATCAGTGAGGGGCGGGTGGTGGAGGTAGTGAACACTGAAGCTTTCTTT; CDR3: CAISEGRVVEVVNTEAFF
length: 13; V: TRBV2; J: TRBJ2-1; D: TRBD1; size: NA; DNA: TGTGCCAGCACCGGGACAGGGAACGATGAGCAGTTCTTC; CDR3: CASTGTGNDEQFF
length: 14; V: TRBV6-6; J: TRBJ2-2; D: NA; size: NA; DNA: TGTGCCAGCAGTTACCTCCCGAACACCGGGGAGCTGTTTTTT; CDR3: CASSYLPNTGELFF
length: 16; V: TRBV5-1; J: TRBJ2-2; D: NA; size: NA; DNA: TGCGCCAGCAGCCGCAGTCAGGGAAGGGGTACCGGGGAGCTGTTTTTT; CDR3: CASSRSQGRGTGELFF
length: 16; V: TRBV7-9; J: TRBJ2-1; D: TRBD1; size: NA; DNA: TGTGCCAGCAGCTCGTTTACAGGACAGGGCAACAATGAGCAGTTCTTC; CDR3: CASSSFTGQGNNEQFF
length: 14; V: TRBV19; J: TRBJ1-1; D: TRBD1; size: NA; DNA: TGTGCCAGTAGTATCAGGGGGCGAAACACTGAAGCTTTCTTT; CDR3: CASSIRGRNTEAFF
length: 15; V: TRBV6-1; J: TRBJ1-5; D: NA; size: few; DNA: TGTGCCAGCAGTGAAGCTCGCCAGCGGGATCAGCCCCAGCATTTT; CDR3: CASSEARQRDQPQHF
length: 13; V: TRBV7-2; J: TRBJ2-5; D: NA; size: NA; DNA: TGTGCCAGCAGCCCGGGGATGCAGGAGACCCAGTACTTC; CDR3: CASSPGMQETQYF
length: 13; V: TRBV19; J: TRBJ1-1; D: NA; size: few; DNA: TGTGCCAGTAGTATAGATCGATCCGCCGGGGCTTTCTTT; CDR3: CASSIDRSAGAFF
length: 17; V: TRBV4-2; J: TRBJ1-3; D: NA; size: NA; DNA: TGTGCCAGCAGCCAAGAAGCACGAGCTCTTTCTGGAAACACCATATATTTT; CDR3: CASSQEARALSGNTIYF